This T cell receptor (beta chain) was retrieved from a study of OX40 agonist ivuxolimab in advanced cancers. The study in broad terms: Ivuxolimab, which targeted the costimulatory receptor OX40 (CD134), was an agonistic, fully human IgG2 monoclonal antibody. Of the roughly 54 dose-escalation patients, hepatocellular carcinoma was present in about 20, melanoma in approximately 15, renal cell carcinoma in 9 and head and neck cancer in 9. Partial responses occurred in three dose-escalation patients: two with cutaneous melanoma and one with hepatocellular carcinoma. The paper covers the monotherapy dose-escalation part of the phase I ivuxolimab trial, which included N ≈ 57 patients. Peripheral TCRbeta sequencing was intended to test whether TCR sequence diversity was altered and clonal T-cell expansion was caused by ivuxolimab. Intravenous ivuxolimab was administered to patients every 2 weeks at six dose levels: 0.01, 0.1, 0.3, 1.5, 3 and 10 mg/kg. In the dose-escalation cohort, more than 75% of patients were male, and the mean age was approximately 55 years, with a range of 23 to 79. Prior anti-PD-1, anti-PD-L1 or anti-CTLA-4 therapy was permitted, and checkpoint inhibitors had been received by under 50% of dose-escalation patients. General study outcomes and caveats: Partial responders in the 0.1-3.0 mg/kg groups had among the lowest normalized peripheral clonal expansion, especially among CD8+ T cells. After ivuxolimab, more expanded clones were found on average in CD8+ T cells than in CD4+ T cells. Which antigens the clonally expanded peripheral T cells were specific for was not determined. At doses of 0.1 to 3.0 mg/kg, clonal expansion of both CD4+ and CD8+ T cells in blood was seen between baseline and week 6. Low levels of normalized T-cell clonal expansion were also shown by some nonresponding patients.

The trim is 5 bases for V and 2 bases for J, with a gap of 10 bases between the germline ends. The CDR3 goes from the cysteine to the phenylalanine over 15 residues. The read is trimmed to its CDR3 DNA, 45 bases read in frame from base 1. In the germline V gene, CDR1 corresponds to SGHAT and CDR2 to FQNNGV. Genomic DNA was isolated from the sorted cells so that the TCRbeta CDR3 region could be sequenced. The immunoSEQ Assay was used to sequence the TCRbeta CDR3 regions. TCRdb's version of the immuneACCESS table is confined to in-frame rearrangements and falls short of the full clone set. An unresolved V gene accounts for under half of the shortfall where checked; the remainder is of unknown origin. Present in this sample are some 50,000 clones, about 83% of which were seen just once. The top ten clones comprise approximately 2.8% of the sample. The trial excluded patients who had a history of autoimmune disease or who were on systemic immunosuppression. Peripheral blood for TCR sequencing was drawn from every dose cohort at baseline, at cycle 4 day 1 and at cycle 7 day 1. The samples were drawn from a first-in-human, open-label, multicenter phase I dose-escalation trial of ivuxolimab. Adults with locally advanced or metastatic melanoma, renal cell carcinoma, hepatocellular carcinoma or head and neck squamous cell carcinoma were enrolled in the trial. Before TCR sequencing, CD4+ T cells and CD8+ T cells were sorted from peripheral blood as separate populations.

With regard to this clone: Its recognized antigen is unknown. One base away there is no much larger clone; base qualities are not given.

The sequence derives from an adult with an advanced solid tumor such as melanoma, head and neck, liver or kidney cancer. The receptor chain draws on TRBV11-2 and TRBJ2-6, with the D call perhaps TRBD1 or TRBD2, as 6 bases match in each case. The material was CD4+ or CD8+ T cells sorted from blood, obtained in a trial of the OX40 agonist ivuxolimab. The CDR3: CASSTGGTGANVLTF. The DNA reads TGTGCCAGCAGCACCGGGGGCACTGGGGCCAACGTCCTGACTTTC.